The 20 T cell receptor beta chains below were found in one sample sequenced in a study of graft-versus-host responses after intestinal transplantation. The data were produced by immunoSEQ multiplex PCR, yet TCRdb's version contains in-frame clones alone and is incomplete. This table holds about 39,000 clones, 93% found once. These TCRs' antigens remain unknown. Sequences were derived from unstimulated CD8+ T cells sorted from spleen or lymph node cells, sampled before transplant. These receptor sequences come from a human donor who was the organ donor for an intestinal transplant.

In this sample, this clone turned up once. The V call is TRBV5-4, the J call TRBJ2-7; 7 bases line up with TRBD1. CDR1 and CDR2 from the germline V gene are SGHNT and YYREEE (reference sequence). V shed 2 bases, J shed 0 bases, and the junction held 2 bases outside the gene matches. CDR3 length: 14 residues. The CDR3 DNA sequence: TGTGCCAGCAGCTTACCAGGGGGCTCCTACGAGCAGTACTTC. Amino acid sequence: CASSLPGGSYEQYF.

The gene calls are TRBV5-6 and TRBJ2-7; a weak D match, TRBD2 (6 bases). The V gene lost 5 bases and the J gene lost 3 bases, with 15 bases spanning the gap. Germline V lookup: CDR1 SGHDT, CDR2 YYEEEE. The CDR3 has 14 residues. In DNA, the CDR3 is TGTGCCAGCAGTTACGGAACGCGGGACTACGAGCAGTACTTC. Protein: CASSYGTRDYEQYF.

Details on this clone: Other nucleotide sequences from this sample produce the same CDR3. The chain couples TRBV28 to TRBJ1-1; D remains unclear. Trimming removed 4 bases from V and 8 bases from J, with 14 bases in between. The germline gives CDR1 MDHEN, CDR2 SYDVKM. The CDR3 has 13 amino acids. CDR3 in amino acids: CASSYTATREAFF. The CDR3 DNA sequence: TGTGCCAGCAGTTACACAGCTACTCGGGAAGCTTTCTTT.

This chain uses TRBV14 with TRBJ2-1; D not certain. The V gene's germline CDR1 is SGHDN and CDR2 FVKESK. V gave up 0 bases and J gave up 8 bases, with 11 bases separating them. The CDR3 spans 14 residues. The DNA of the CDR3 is TGTGCCAGCAGCCAAGAATTCTCTTTGGATGAGCAGTTCTTC. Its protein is CASSQEFSLDEQFF.

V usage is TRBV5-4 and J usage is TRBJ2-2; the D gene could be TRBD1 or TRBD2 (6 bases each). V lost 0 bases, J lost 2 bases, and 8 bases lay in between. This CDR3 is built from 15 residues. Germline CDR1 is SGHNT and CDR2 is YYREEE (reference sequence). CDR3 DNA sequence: TGTGCCAGCAGCTTGGGCGGGACAAACACCGGGGAGCTGTTTTTT. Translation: CASSLGGTNTGELFF.

DNA of the CDR3: TGTGCCAGCTTAGCGGGAGTGGCAGATACGCAGTATTTT. Residues: CASLAGVADTQYF. The genes are TRBV6-1 and TRBJ2-3; 9 bases agree with TRBD2. V lost 8 bases to trimming and J lost 4 bases; unmatched junction nucleotides: 4. This CDR3 has 13 residues. Per germline, CDR1 MNHNS and CDR2 SASEGT.

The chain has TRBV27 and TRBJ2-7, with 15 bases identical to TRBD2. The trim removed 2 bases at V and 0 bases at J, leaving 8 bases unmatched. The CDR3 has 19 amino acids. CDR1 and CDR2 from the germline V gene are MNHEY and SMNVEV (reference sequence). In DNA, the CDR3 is TGTGCCAGCAGTTTAGGACTAGCGGGAGGGCCTCTTAGCTCCTACGAGCAGTACTTC. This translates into CASSLGLAGGPLSSYEQYF.

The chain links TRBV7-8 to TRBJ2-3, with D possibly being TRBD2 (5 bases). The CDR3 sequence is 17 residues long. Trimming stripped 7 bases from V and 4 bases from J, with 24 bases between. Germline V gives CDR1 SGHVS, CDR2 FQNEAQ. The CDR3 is CASTPLGLGGASDTQYF. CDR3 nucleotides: TGTGCCAGCACCCCACTCGGCCTAGGAGGAGCGTCAGATACGCAGTATTTT.

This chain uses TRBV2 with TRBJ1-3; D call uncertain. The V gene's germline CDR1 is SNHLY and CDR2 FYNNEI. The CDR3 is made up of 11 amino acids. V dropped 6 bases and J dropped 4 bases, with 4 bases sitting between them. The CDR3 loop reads CASRVGNTIYF. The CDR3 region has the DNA TGTGCCAGCAGGGTGGGAAACACCATATATTTT. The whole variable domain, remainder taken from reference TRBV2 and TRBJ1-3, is EPEVTQTPSHQVTQMGQEVILRCVPISNHLYFYWYRQILGQKVEFLVSFYNNEISEKSEIFDDQFSVERPDGSNFTLKIRSTKLEDSAMYFCASRVGNTIYFGEGSWLTVV.

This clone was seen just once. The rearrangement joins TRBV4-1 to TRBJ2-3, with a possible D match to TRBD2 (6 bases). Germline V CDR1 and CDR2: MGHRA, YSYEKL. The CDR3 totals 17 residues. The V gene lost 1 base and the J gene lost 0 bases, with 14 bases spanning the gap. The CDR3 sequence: CASSQGGGGISTDTQYF. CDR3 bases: TGCGCCAGCAGCCAAGGTGGGGGAGGCATTAGCACAGATACGCAGTATTTT.

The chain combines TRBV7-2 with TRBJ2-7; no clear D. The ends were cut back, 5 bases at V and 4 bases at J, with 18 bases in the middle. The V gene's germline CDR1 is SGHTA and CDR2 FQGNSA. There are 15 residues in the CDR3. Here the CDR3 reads CASSPPGPRPYEQYF. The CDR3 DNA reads TGTGCCAGCAGCCCCCCCGGGCCCCGTCCTTACGAGCAGTACTTC.

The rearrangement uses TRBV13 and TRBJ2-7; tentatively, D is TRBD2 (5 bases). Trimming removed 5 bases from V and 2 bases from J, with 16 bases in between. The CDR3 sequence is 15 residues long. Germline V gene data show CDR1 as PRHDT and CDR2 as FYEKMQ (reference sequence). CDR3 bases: TGTGCCAGCAGCCCCTACCGGACTTATCCCTACGAGCAGTACTTC. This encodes CASSPYRTYPYEQYF.

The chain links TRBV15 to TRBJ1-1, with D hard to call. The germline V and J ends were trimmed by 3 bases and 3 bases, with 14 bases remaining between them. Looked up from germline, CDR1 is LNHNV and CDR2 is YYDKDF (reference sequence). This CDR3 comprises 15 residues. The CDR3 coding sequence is TGTGCCACCAGCAGGGACGGCGGGTTAGACACTGAAGCTTTCTTT. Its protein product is CATSRDGGLDTEAFF.

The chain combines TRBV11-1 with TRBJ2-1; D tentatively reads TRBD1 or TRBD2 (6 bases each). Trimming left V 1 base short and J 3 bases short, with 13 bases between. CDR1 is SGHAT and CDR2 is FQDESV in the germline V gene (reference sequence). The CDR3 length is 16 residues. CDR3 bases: TGTGCCAGCAGCTTAGGGACAGCGGGCCTCTACAATGAGCAGTTCTTC. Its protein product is CASSLGTAGLYNEQFF.

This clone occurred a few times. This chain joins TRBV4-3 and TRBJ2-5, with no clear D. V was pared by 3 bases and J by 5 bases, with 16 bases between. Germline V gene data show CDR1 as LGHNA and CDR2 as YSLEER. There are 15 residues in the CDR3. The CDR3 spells CASSQGSNVGETQYF. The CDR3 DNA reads TGCGCCAGCAGCCAGGGTAGTAATGTTGGGGAGACCCAGTACTTC.

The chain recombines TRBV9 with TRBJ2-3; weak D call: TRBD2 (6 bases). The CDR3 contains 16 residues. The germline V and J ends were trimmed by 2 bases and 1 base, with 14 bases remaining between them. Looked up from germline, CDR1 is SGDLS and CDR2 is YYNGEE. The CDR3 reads CASSVGAEGGTDTQYF. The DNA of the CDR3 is TGTGCCAGCAGCGTTGGGGCGGAGGGAGGCACAGATACGCAGTATTTT.

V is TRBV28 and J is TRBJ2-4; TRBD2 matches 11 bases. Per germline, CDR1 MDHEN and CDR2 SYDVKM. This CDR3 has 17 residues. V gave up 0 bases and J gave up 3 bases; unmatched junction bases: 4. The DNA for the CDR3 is TGTGCCAGCAGTTTATGGACTAGCGGGACCCGCAAAAACATTCAGTACTTC. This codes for CASSLWTSGTRKNIQYF.

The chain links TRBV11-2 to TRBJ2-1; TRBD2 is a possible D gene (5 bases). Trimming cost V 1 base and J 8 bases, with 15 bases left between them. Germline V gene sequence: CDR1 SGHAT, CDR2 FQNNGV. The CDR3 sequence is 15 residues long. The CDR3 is CASSLGELVFDEQFF. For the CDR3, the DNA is TGTGCCAGCAGCTTAGGAGAACTAGTGTTCGATGAGCAGTTCTTC.

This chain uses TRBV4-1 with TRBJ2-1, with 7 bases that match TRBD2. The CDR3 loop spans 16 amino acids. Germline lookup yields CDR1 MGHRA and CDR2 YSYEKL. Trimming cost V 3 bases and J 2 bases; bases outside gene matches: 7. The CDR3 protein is CASSHPSGPTYNEQFF. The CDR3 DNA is TGCGCCAGCAGCCATCCTAGCGGCCCTACCTACAATGAGCAGTTCTTC.

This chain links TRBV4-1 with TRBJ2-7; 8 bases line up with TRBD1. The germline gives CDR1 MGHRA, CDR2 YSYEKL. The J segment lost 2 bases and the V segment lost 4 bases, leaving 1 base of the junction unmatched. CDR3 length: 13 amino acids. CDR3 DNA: TGCGCCAGCAGCCTGGACAGGGCCTACGAGCAGTACTTC. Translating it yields CASSLDRAYEQYF.